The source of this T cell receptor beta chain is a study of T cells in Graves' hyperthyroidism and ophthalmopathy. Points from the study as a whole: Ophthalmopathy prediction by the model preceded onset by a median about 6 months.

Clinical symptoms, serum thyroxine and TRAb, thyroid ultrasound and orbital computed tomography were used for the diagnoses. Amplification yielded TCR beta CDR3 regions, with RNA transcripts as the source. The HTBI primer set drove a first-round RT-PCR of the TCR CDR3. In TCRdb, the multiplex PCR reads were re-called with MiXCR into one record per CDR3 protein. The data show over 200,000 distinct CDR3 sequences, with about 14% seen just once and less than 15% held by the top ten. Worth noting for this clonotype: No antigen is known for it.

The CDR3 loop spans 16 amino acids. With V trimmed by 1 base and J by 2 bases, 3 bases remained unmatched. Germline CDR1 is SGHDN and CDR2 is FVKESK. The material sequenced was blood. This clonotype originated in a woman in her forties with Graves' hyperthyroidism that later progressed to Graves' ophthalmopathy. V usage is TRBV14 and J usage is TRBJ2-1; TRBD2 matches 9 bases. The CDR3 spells CASSQGRGRAYNEQFF. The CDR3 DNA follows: TGTGCCAGCAGCCAAGGGCGCGGGAGGGCCTACAATGAGCAGTTCTTC.